This TCR beta chain originates from a study of OX40 agonist ivuxolimab in advanced cancers. Generated by immunoSEQ multiplex PCR, the TCRdb table keeps only in-frame clones and is missing some. The repertoire includes about 80,000 clones, around nine tenths of them detected once, and 0.3% to 0.4% sits in the top ten. The V and J ends lost 4 bases and 6 bases respectively, with 13 bases between them. CDR3 size: 13 residues. The germline CDR1 and CDR2 sequences are SGHRS and YFSETQ. This clonotype was obtained from an adult with an advanced solid tumor such as melanoma, head and neck, liver or kidney cancer. The sample here was CD4+ or CD8+ T cells sorted from blood, taken in a trial of the OX40 agonist ivuxolimab. This chain links TRBV5-1 with TRBJ1-1; D possibly corresponds to TRBD1 (5 bases). The CDR3: CASSRVGGPEAFF. The DNA for the CDR3 is TGCGCCAGCAGCCGAGTTGGGGGACCTGAAGCTTTCTTT.